This T cell receptor (beta chain) was identified in a study of blood T cell repertoires in COVID-19. Study summary: COVID-19 samples, acute and convalescent, were from the United States, Italy and Spain. In each case, the material was cDNA or gDNA derived from T cells, B-cell-depleted T cells, or PBMCs.

The CDR3 is 15 amino acids. After removal of 6 bases from V and 4 bases from J, the junction contained 9 bases not matched to a gene. Germline V gene sequence: CDR1 MNHEY, CDR2 SVGAGI. Under the authors' procedure: Counts of nucleated cells, estimated from reference gene primer amplification, were obtained. Profiling relied on immunoSEQ multiplex PCR, and the TCRdb table lists in-frame clones only, not all of them. V, J and clone size are taken as reported in that table, and D and trimming were inferred from the DNA itself. The sample lists roughly 100,000 clones, over 70% seen once, with about 23% in the top ten.

This clonotype was obtained from a man aged 80 or over with active or convalescent COVID-19. V and J are TRBV6-5 and TRBJ1-1, with 9 positions matching TRBD1. The sample consisted of peripheral blood. Here the CDR3 reads CASRSGQGWVTEAFF. The DNA for the CDR3 is TGTGCCAGCAGGTCGGGACAGGGATGGGTCACTGAAGCTTTCTTT.